Below, 13 T cell receptor beta chains from the same sample are listed, as sequenced in a study of blood T cell repertoires in COVID-19. Clones were sequenced by immunoSEQ multiplex PCR, and TCRdb holds only the in-frame ones, with some missing. This table holds 350,000 or so clones, more than 70% found once. The source material was PBMCs or T cells enriched from blood (not recorded which). These TCRs come from a woman under 40 who had been exposed to COVID-19.

The rearrangement uses TRBV3-1 (or the pseudogene TRBV3-2) and TRBJ2-2; D might be TRBD2 (6 bases). This CDR3 region has 14 residues. Trimming took 6 bases from V and 1 from J, leaving 9 bases between them. The germline V gene has CDR1 LGHDT and CDR2 YNNKEL (reference sequence). CDR3: CASRGTLNTGELFF. CDR3 nucleotide sequence: TGTGCCAGCAGAGGGACTTTGAACACCGGGGAGCTGTTTTTT.

The chain has TRBV7-8 and TRBJ2-4, with 9 nucleotides matching TRBD2. There are 16 residues in the CDR3. Germline V gene data show CDR1 as SGHVS and CDR2 as FQNEAQ. J gave up 0 bases and V 1 base, and 1 base lay outside the gene matches. The CDR3 is CASSLELAGAKNIQYF. The CDR3 nucleotides are TGTGCCAGCAGCTTAGAACTAGCGGGAGCCAAAAACATTCAGTACTTC.

A single count supports this clone. V is TRBV10-3 and J is TRBJ1-4; D is ambiguous. Germline V gene data show CDR1 as ENHRY and CDR2 as SYGVKD. CDR3 length: 14 residues. The V end was cut by 2 bases, the J end by 5 bases, with 9 bases between. The CDR3 loop is CAISEADMNEKLFF. CDR3 nucleotides: TGTGCCATCAGTGAGGCAGATATGAATGAAAAACTGTTTTTT.

The chain has TRBV29-1 and TRBJ2-7; 10 bases fit TRBD1. Trimming removed 6 bases from V and 5 bases from J; junction bases left unmatched: 4. Germline V gene lookup returns CDR1 SQVTM and CDR2 ANQGSEA. CDR3 length equals 12 residues. The CDR3 protein is CSVETGGHEQYF. For the CDR3, the DNA is TGCAGCGTCGAGACAGGGGGCCACGAGCAGTACTTC.

The rearrangement uses TRBV3-1 (or the pseudogene TRBV3-2) and TRBJ2-1, with D perhaps matching TRBD1 (5 bases). The length of the CDR3 is 15 residues. The V gene's germline CDR1 is LGHDT and CDR2 YNNKEL (reference sequence). V was pared by 3 bases and J by 5 bases, with 14 bases between. CDR3 region: CASSQGPRSHNEQFF. CDR3 nucleotides: TGTGCCAGCAGCCAGGGGCCCCGCAGCCACAATGAGCAGTTCTTC.

This chain uses TRBV2 with TRBJ2-7; 9 bases are a match to TRBD2. Looked up from germline, CDR1 is SNHLY and CDR2 is FYNNEI. The CDR3 runs to 14 residues. V lost 5 bases and J lost 0; bases outside the gene matches: 2. CDR3 amino acids: CASSQREVSYEQYF. CDR3 nucleotide sequence: TGTGCCAGCAGTCAGCGGGAGGTCTCCTACGAGCAGTACTTC.

This chain uses TRBV19 with TRBJ1-5; D remains unclear. The CDR3 is made up of 13 amino acids. The V gene lost 6 bases and the J gene lost 6 bases, with 12 bases spanning the gap. Germline V gene data show CDR1 as LNHDA and CDR2 as SQIVND (reference sequence). As DNA, the CDR3 is TGTGCCAGTAGCGGGAGTGAGTTTCAGCCCCAGCATTTT. Translation: CASSGSEFQPQHF. Together with reference TRBV19 and TRBJ1-5, the CDR3 gives the full variable domain: DGGITQSPKYLFRKEGQNVTLSCEQNLNHDAMYWYRQDPGQGLRLIYYSQIVNDFQKGDIAEGYSVSREKKESFPLTVTSAQKNPTAFYLCASSGSEFQPQHFGDGTRLSIL.

In its sample, this clone was seen once. The chain uses TRBV10-3 and TRBJ1-1, with D possibly TRBD1 on 5 matching bases. This CDR3 has 14 residues. Germline V CDR1 and CDR2: ENHRY, SYGVKD. V lost 1 base, J lost 1 base, and 7 bases lay in between. The CDR3, as DNA: TGTGCCATCAGTGAGTGGGGCCGGAACACTGAAGCTTTCTTT. As protein: CAISEWGRNTEAFF.

The chain employs TRBV5-1 and TRBJ1-1; TRBD1 matches at 7 bases. V was pared by 0 bases and J by 8 bases, with 4 bases of the junction left unmatched. This CDR3 region has 13 residues. Germline CDR1 SGHRS, CDR2 YFSETQ. The CDR3 is CASSLEGAREAFF. The DNA for the CDR3 is TGCGCCAGCAGCTTGGAGGGGGCACGAGAAGCTTTCTTT.

The V call is TRBV6-1, the J call TRBJ2-5; 8 bases line up with TRBD2. Germline-derived CDR1 and CDR2 are MNHNS and SASEGT. The CDR3 runs to 16 residues. V shed 0 bases and J 3 bases; nucleotides not matched to a gene: 6. CDR3 in DNA: TGTGCCAGCAGTGAAGCTCCGGGAGGGGCCGAAGAGACCCAGTACTTC. Its protein product is CASSEAPGGAEETQYF.

This clone showed up just a few times. This chain uses TRBV7-8 with TRBJ2-7; 9 bases fit TRBD2. Germline V gives CDR1 SGHVS, CDR2 FQNEAQ. CDR3 length equals 14 residues. J was trimmed by 6 bases and V by 4 bases; bases with no gene match: 7. Here the CDR3 reads CASSSSSGKVEQYF. As DNA, the CDR3 is TGTGCCAGCAGCTCGTCTAGCGGGAAGGTCGAGCAGTACTTC.

The rearrangement links TRBV4-1 to TRBJ1-1; 7 nucleotides match TRBD1. The CDR3 is 14 residues long. Germline V gene data show CDR1 as MGHRA and CDR2 as YSYEKL. Trimming removed 4 bases from V and 6 bases from J; junction bases left unmatched: 8. The CDR3 region has the DNA TGCGCCAGCAGCCCCCCGACAGGGACGTCTGAAGCTTTCTTT. It is translated as CASSPPTGTSEAFF.

The chain recombines TRBV10-2 with TRBJ1-5, with TRBD1 identical over 7 bases. The CDR3 has 15 amino acids. Germline CDR1 reads WSHSY; CDR2 reads SAAADI. The J segment lost 2 bases and the V segment lost 7 bases, leaving 8 bases of the junction unmatched. CDR3 nucleotides: TGCGCCAGCAAACAGGGGTTAGCGGGCAATCAGCCCCAGCATTTT. The encoded protein is CASKQGLAGNQPQHF.